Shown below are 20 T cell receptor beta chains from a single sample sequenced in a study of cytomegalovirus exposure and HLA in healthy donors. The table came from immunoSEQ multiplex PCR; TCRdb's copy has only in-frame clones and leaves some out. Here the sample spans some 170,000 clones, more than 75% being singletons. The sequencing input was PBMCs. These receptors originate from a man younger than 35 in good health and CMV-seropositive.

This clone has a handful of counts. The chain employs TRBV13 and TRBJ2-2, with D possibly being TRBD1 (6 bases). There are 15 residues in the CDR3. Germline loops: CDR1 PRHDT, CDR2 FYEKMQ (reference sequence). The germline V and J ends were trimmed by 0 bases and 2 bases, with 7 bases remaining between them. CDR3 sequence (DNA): TGTGCCAGCAGCTTAGGGGACAGCAACACCGGGGAGCTGTTTTTT. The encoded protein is CASSLGDSNTGELFF.

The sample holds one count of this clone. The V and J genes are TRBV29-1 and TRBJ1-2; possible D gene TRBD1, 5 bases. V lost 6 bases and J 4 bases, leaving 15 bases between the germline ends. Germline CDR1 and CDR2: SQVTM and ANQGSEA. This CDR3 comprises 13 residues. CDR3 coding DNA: TGCAGCGTCCCCGACAGCAATGGCTATGGCTACACCTTC. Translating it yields CSVPDSNGYGYTF.

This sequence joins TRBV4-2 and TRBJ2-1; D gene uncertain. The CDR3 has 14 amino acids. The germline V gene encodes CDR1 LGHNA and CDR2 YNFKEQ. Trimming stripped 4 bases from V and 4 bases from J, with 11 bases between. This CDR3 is CASSPLTDYNEQFF. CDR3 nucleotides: TGTGCCAGCAGCCCCCTAACCGATTACAATGAGCAGTTCTTC.

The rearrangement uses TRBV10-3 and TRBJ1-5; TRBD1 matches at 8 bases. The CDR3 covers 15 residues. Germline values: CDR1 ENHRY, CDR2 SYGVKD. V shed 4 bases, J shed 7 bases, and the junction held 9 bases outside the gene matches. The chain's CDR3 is CAISGTGQGGQPQHF. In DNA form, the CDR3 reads TGTGCCATCAGTGGTACAGGACAGGGTGGGCAGCCCCAGCATTTT.

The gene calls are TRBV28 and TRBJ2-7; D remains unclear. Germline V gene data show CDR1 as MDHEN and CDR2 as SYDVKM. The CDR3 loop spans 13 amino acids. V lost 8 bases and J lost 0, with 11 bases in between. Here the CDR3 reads CASLKQLSYEQYF. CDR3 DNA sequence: TGTGCCAGCCTAAAACAGCTCTCCTACGAGCAGTACTTC.

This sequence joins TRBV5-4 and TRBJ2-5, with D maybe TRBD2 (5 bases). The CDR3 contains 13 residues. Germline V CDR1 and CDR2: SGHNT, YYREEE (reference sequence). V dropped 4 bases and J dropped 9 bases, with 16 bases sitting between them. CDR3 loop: CASSRTLAEAQYF. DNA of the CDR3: TGTGCCAGCAGCCGGACGCTTGCGGAGGCCCAGTACTTC.

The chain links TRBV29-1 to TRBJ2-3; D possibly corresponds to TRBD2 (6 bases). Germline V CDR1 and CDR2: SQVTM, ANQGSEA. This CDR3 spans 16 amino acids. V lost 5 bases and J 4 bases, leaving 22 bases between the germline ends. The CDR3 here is CSVSPQKLADADTQYF. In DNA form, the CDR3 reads TGCAGCGTTTCCCCCCAAAAACTAGCTGACGCAGATACGCAGTATTTT.

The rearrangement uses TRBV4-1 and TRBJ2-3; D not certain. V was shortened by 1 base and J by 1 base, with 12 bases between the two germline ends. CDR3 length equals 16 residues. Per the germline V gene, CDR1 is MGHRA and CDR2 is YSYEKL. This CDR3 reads CASSQGRVMGTDTQYF. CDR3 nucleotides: TGCGCCAGCAGCCAAGGCCGGGTGATGGGCACAGATACGCAGTATTTT.

Here the CDR3 reads CASSLRPDGNQPQHF. The CDR3 DNA follows: TGTGCCAGCAGCTTACGGCCAGACGGGAATCAGCCCCAGCATTTT. V usage is TRBV11-2 and J usage is TRBJ1-5; the D is unclear. Trimming pared 2 bases from V and 4 bases from J, leaving 12 bases between. The CDR3 runs 15 residues. Germline V CDR1 and CDR2: SGHAT, FQNNGV.

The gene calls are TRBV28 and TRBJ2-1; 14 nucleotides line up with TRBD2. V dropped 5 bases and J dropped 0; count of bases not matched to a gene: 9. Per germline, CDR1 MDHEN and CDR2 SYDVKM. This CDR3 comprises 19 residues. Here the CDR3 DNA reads TGTGCCAGCAGTGGGGGACTAGCGGGAGAGGGGGACTCCTACAATGAGCAGTTCTTC. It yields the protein CASSGGLAGEGDSYNEQFF.

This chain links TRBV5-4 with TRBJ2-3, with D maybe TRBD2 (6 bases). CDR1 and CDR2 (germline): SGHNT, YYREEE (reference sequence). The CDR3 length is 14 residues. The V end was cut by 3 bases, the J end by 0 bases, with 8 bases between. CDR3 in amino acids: CASSSGTSTDTQYF. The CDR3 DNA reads TGTGCCAGCAGCTCAGGGACTAGCACAGATACGCAGTATTTT.

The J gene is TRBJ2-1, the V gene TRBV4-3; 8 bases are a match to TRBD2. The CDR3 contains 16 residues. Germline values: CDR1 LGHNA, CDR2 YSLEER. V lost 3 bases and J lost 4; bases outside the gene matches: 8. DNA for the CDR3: TGCGCCAGCAGCCAGGCCCGCGGGGGGATTTACAATGAGCAGTTCTTC. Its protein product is CASSQARGGIYNEQFF.

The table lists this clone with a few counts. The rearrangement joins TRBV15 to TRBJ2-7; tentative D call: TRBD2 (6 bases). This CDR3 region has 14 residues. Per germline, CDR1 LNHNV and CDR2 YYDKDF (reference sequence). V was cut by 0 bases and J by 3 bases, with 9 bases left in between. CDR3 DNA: TGTGCCACCAGCAGAGAGCGGGGCTTCTACGAGCAGTACTTC. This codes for CATSRERGFYEQYF.

DNA of the CDR3: TGTGCCAGCAGCCCTTACAGGGCCCCATCCTACGAGCAGTACTTC. This translates into CASSPYRAPSYEQYF. The V call is TRBV27, the J call TRBJ2-7; D is perhaps TRBD1 (6 bases). Deletions cut 6 bases from V and 1 base from J, with 16 bases between. Germline V CDR1 and CDR2: MNHEY, SMNVEV (reference sequence). The length of the CDR3 is 15 residues.

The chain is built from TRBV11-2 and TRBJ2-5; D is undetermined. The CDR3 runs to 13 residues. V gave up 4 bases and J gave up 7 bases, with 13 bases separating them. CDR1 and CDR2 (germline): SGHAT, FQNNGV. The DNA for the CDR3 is TGTGCCAGCAGCTACGACACCGGTGGGACCCAGTACTTC. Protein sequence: CASSYDTGGTQYF.

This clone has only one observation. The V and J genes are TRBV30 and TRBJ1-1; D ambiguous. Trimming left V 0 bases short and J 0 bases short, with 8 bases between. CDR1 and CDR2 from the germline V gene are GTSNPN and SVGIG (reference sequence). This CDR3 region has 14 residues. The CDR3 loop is CAWSVLSLNTEAFF. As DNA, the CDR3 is TGTGCCTGGAGTGTACTGAGTCTGAACACTGAAGCTTTCTTT.

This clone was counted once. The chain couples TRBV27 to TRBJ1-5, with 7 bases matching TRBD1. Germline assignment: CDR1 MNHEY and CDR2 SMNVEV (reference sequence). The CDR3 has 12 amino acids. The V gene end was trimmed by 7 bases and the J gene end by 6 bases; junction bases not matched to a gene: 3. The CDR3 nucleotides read TGTGCCAGCAAAACAGGGGTTCAGCCCCAGCATTTT. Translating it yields CASKTGVQPQHF.

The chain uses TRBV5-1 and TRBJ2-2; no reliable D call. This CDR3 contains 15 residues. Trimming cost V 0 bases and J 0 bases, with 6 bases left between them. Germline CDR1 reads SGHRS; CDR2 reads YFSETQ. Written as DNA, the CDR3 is TGCGCCAGCAGCTTGGCTGGGCCGAACACCGGGGAGCTGTTTTTT. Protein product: CASSLAGPNTGELFF.

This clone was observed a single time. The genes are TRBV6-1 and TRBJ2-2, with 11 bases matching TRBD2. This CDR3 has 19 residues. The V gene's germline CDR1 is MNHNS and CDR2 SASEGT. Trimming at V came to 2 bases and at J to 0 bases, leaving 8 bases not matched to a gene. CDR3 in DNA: TGTGCCAGCAGTGAAAGGGGACTAGCGGTCCACGCGAACACCGGGGAGCTGTTTTTT. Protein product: CASSERGLAVHANTGELFF.

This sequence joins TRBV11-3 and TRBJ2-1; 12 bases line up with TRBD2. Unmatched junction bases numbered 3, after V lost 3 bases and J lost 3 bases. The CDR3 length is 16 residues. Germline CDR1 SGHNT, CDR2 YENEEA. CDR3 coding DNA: TGTGCCAGCAGCTTGACTAGCGGGAGAATCTACAATGAGCAGTTCTTC. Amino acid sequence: CASSLTSGRIYNEQFF. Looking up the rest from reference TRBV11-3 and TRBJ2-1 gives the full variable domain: EAGVVQSPRYKIIEKKQPVAFWCNPISGHNTLYWYLQNLGQGPELLIRYENEEAVDDSQLPKDRFSAERLKGVDSTLKIQPAELGDSAVYLCASSLTSGRIYNEQFFGPGTRLTVL.